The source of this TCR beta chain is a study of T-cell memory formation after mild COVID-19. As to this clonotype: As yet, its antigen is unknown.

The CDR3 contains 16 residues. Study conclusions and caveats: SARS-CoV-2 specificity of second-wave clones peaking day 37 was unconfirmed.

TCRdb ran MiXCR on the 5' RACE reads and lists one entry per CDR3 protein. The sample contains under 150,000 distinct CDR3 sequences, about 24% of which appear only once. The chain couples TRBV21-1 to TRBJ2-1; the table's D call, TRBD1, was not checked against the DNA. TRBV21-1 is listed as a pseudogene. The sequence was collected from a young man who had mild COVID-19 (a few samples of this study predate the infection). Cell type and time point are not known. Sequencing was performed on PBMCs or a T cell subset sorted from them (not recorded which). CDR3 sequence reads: CASSKVTGQGDDEQFF. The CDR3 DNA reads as TGTGCCAGCAGCAAAGTTACGGGACAGGGGGACGATGAGCAGTTCTTC.